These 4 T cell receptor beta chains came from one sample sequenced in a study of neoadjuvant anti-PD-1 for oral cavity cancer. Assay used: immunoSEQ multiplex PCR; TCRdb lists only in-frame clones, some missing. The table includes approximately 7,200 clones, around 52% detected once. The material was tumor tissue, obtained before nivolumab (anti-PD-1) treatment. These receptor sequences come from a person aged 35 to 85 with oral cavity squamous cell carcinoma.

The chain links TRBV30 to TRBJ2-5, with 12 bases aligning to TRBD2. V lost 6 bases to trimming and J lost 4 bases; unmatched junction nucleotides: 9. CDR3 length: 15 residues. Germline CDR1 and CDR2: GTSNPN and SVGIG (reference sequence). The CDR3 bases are TGTGCCTGTACATCGGAACTAGCGGGAGGAGAGACCCAGTACTTC. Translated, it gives CACTSELAGGETQYF.

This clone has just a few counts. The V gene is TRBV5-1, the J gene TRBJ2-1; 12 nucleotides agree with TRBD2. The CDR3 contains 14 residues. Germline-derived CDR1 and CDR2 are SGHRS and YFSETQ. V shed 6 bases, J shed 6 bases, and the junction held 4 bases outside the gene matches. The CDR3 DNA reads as TGCGCCAGCATGACTAGCGGGAGAGCCAATGAGCAGTTCTTC. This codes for CASMTSGRANEQFF.

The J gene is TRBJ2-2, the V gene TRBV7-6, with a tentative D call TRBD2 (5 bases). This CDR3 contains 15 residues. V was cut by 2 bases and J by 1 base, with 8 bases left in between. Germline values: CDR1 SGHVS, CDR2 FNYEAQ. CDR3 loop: CASSLQGGNTGELFF. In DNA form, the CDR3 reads TGTGCCAGCAGCTTACAAGGAGGGAACACCGGGGAGCTGTTTTTT. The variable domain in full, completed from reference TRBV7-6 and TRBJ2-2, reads GAGVSQSPRYKVTKRGQDVALRCDPISGHVSLYWYRQALGQGPEFLTYFNYEAQQDKSGLPNDRFSAERPEGSISTLTIQRTEQRDSAMYRCASSLQGGNTGELFFGEGSRLTVL.

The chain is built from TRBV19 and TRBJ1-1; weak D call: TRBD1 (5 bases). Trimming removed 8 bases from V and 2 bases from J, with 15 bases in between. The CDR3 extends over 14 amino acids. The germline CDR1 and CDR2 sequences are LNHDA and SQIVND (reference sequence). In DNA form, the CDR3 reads TGTGCCAGTCAAAAAAGAGGGGTAAACACTGAAGCTTTCTTT. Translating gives CASQKRGVNTEAFF.